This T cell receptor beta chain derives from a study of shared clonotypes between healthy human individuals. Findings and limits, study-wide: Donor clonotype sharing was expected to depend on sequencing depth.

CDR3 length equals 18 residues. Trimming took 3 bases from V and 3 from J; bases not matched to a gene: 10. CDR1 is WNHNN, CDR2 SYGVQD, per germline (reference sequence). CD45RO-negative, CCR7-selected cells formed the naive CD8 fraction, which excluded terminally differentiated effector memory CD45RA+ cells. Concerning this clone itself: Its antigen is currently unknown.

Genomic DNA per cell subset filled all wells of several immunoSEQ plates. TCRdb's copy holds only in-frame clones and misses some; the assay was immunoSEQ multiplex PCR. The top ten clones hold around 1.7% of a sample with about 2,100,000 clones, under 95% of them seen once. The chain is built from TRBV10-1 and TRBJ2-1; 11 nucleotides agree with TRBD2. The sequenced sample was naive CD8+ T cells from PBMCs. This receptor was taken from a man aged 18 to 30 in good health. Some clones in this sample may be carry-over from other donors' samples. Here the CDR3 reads CASSDLLAGGPFYNEQFF. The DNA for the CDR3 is TGCGCCAGCAGTGATCTCCTAGCGGGAGGTCCCTTCTACAATGAGCAGTTCTTC.